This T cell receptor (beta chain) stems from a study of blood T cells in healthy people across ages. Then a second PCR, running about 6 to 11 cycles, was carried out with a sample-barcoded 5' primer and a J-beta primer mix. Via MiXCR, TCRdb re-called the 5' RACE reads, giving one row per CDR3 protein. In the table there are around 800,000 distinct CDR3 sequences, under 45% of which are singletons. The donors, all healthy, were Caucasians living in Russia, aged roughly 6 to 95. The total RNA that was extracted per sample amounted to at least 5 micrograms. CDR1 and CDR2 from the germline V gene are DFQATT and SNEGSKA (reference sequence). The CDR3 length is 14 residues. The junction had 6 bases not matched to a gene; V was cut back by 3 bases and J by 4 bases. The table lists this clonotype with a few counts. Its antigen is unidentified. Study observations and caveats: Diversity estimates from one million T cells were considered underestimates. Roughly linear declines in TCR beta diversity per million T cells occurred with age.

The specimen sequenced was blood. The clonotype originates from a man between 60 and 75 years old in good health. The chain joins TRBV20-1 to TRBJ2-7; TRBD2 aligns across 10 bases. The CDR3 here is CSASKRGGGYEQYF. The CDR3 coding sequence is TGCAGTGCTAGCAAGCGGGGGGGCGGATACGAGCAGTACTTC.